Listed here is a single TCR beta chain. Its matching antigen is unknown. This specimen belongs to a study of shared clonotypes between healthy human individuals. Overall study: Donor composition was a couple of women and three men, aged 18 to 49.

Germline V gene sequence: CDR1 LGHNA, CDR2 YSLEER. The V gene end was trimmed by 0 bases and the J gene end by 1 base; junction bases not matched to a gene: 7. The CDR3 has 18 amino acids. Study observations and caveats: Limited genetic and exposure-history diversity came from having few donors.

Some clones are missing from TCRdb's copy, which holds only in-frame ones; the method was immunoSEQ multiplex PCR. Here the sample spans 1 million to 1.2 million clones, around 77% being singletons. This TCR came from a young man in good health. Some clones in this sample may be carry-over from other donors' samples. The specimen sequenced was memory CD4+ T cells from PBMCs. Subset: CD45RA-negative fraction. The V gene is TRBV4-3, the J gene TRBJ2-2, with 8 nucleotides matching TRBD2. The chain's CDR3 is CASSQDTGLAGNTGELFF. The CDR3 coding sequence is TGCGCCAGCAGCCAAGACACTGGTCTAGCGGGGAACACCGGGGAGCTGTTTTTT.